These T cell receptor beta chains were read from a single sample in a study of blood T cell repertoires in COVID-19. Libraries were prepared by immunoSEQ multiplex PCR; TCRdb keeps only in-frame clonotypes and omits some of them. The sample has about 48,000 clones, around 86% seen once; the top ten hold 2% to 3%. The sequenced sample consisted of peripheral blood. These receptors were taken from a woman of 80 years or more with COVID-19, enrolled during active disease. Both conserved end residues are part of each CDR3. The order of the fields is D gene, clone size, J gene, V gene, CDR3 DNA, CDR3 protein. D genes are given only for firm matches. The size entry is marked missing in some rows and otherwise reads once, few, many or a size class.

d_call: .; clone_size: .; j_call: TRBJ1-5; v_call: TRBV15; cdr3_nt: TGTGCCACCAGCAGAGATCGGGGGGCGCCGAACAATCAGCCCCAGCATTTT; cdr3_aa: CATSRDRGAPNNQPQHF
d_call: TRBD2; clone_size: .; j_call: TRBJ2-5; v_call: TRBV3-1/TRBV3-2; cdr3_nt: TGTGCCAGCAGCCATATCCCCGGGACTAGCGGAGAGACCCAGTACTTC; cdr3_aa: CASSHIPGTSGETQYF
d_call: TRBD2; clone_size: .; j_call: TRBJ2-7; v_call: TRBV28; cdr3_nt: TGTGCCAGCCGGGGGGGAGTCCCCTCCTACGAGCAGTACTTC; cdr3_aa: CASRGGVPSYEQYF
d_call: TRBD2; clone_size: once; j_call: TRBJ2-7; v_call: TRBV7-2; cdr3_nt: TGTGCCAGCAGCTCGGGACTAGCGGGGGGCTACGAGCAGTACTTC; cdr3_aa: CASSSGLAGGYEQYF
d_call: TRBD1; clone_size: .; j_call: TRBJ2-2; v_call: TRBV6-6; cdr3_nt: TGTGCCAGCAGTTACTCGACAGGGAGTACCGGGGAGCTGTTTTTT; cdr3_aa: CASSYSTGSTGELFF
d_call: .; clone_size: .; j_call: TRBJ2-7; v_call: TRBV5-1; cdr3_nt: TGCGCCAGCAGCTGGGGGGACAGATCCTACGAGCAGTACTTC; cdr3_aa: CASSWGDRSYEQYF
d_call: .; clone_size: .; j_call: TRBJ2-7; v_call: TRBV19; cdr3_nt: TGTGCCAGTAGTATGGGAGCTTCCTACGAGCAGTACTTC; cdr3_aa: CASSMGASYEQYF
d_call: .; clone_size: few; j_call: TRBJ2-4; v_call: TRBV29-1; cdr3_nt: TGCAGCGTTGAACTCACTCTTGGAAACATTCAGTACTTC; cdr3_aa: CSVELTLGNIQYF
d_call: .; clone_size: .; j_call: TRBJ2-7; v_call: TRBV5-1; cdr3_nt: TGCGCCAGCAGCTCCACCACAGGAAGCAGCTACGAGCAGTACTTC; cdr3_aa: CASSSTTGSSYEQYF
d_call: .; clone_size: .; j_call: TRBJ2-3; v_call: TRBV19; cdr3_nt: TGTGCCAGTAAGGGCAGGGGCTCTGAAGATACGCAGTATTTT; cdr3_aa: CASKGRGSEDTQYF
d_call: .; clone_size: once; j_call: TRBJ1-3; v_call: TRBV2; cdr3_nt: TGTGCCAGCCGAGTTGGGGTAGCGGGAAACACCATATATTTT; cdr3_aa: CASRVGVAGNTIYF
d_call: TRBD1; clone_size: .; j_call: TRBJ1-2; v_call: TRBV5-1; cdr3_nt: TGCGCCAGCAGCTCTCAGGGGGAGCGCTATGGCTACACCTTC; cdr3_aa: CASSSQGERYGYTF
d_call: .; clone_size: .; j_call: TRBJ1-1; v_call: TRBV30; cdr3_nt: TGTGCCTGTACCAATCCGAGAGGAGGGATGAACACTGAAGCTTTCTTT; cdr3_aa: CACTNPRGGMNTEAFF
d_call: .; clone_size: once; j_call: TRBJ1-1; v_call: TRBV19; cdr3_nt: TGTGCCAGTAGTGCCCCGGGGGACACTGAAGCTTTCTTT; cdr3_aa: CASSAPGDTEAFF
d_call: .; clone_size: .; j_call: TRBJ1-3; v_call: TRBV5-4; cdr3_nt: TGTGCCAGCAGCTTGGGGGGGCGCCTAGGAAACACCATATATTTT; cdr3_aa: CASSLGGRLGNTIYF
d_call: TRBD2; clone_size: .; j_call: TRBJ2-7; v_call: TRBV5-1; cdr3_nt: TGCGCCAGCAGCTTGTTCGGGGTAGCGGGAGGCAACTACGAGCAGTACTTC; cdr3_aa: CASSLFGVAGGNYEQYF
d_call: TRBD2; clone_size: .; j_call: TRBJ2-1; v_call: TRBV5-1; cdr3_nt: TGCGCCAGCAGTCCTACCTGGGCGGGAGGGGAGCAGTTCTTC; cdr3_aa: CASSPTWAGGEQFF
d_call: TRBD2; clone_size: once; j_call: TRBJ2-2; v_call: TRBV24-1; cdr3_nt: TGTGCCACCAGTGTCGGGCGGGAGTTCGGCGGGGAGCTGTTTTTT; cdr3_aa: CATSVGREFGGELFF
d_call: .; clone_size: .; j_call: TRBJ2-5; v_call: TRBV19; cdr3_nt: TGTGCCAGTACAACCAGGCAGGGGTCGGCGGAGACCCAGTACTTC; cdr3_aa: CASTTRQGSAETQYF
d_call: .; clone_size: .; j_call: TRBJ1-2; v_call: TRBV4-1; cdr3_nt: TGCGCCAGCAGCCAAGGGGGTAGCTCGGGGGGCTACACCTTC; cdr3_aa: CASSQGGSSGGYTF
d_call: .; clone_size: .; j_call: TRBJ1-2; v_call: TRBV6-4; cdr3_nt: TGTGCCAGCAGTGCTGGCAGGGGCGGTGGCTACACCTTC; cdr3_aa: CASSAGRGGGYTF
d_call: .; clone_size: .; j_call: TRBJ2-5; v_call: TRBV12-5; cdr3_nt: TGTGCTAGTGGGACATTTCAAGAGACCCAGTACTTC; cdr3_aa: CASGTFQETQYF
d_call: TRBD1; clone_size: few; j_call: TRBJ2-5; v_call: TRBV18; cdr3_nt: TGTGCCAGCTCAACACGTCGGGACAGACAAGAGACCCAGTACTTC; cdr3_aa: CASSTRRDRQETQYF
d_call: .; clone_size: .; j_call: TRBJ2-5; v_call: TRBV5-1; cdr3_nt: TGCGCCAGCAGGTTCAGGGCATCTCCCTTCTGGGAGACCCAGTACTTC; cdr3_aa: CASRFRASPFWETQYF
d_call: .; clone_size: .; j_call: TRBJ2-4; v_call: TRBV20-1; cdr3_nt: TGCAGTGCCGAGCCGAAAAACATTCAGTACTTC; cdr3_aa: CSAEPKNIQYF
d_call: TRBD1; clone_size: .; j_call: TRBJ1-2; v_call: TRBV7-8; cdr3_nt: TGTGCCAGCAGCTTAGGAAGGGGGCGATCCCCCTCTAACTATGGCTACACCTTC; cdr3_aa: CASSLGRGRSPSNYGYTF